This T cell receptor beta chain was captured in a study of blood T cell repertoires in COVID-19. Study-level information: Some COVID-19 samples were acute and others convalescent; all came from the United States, Italy and Spain. Nucleic acid was either cDNA or gDNA, and it came from T cells, B-cell-depleted T cells, or PBMCs.

The CDR3 sequence is 15 residues long. V lost 1 base, J lost 1 base, and 12 bases lay in between. CDR1 is SGHDT, CDR2 YYEEEE, per germline. Original processing methods: For nucleated cells, counts were estimated from reference gene primer amplification. The repertoire was sequenced with immunoSEQ multiplex PCR; TCRdb's copy has only in-frame clones and lacks some. The DNA was the basis for D and trimming; V, J and clone size are from that table. The profile shows 93,000 or so clones, about four fifths of them singletons. The V call is TRBV5-6, the J call TRBJ2-7; D gene unclear. The clonotype originates from a human donor in a cohort sampled during active COVID-19. Input material: peripheral blood. DNA of the CDR3: TGTGCCAGCAGCTTGTGGGCCGTTATGTCCTACGAGCAGTACTTC. Amino acids: CASSLWAVMSYEQYF.